The clone carrying this T cell receptor beta chain has just a few counts. The data originate from a study of blood T cells in healthy people across ages. Through a sample-barcoded 5' primer and a J-beta primer mix, a second PCR was run for roughly 7 to 11 cycles. Each cDNA molecule received a tag from a template-switch adaptor that had 12 random nucleotides. One entry per CDR3 protein, called by TCRdb with MiXCR from the 5' RACE reads. Of about 1 million distinct CDR3 sequences listed, roughly 45% are singletons. The junction had 9 bases not matched to a gene; V was cut back by 0 bases and J by 7 bases. CDR1 is MNHEY and CDR2 is SVGAGI in the germline V gene. The CDR3 has 17 amino acids. Those donating, healthy Caucasian individuals from Russia, were aged roughly 6 to 95. Every participating donor contributed 8 to 10 milliliters of peripheral blood through a draw.

The receptor was isolated from a woman aged 55-70 years in good health. The chain combines TRBV6-5 with TRBJ1-4, with 9 bases aligning to TRBD1. Sequencing was done on a sample of blood. The CDR3 loop is CASSYSPTGGASEKLFF. In nucleotides, the CDR3 is TGTGCCAGCAGTTACTCACCCACAGGGGGCGCGTCTGAAAAACTGTTTTTT.